Listed here are 30 T cell receptor beta chains from one sample, sequenced in a study of CD8 T cells in Susac syndrome. Random hexamers were used to reverse transcribe roughly 0.5 to 1 ug of RNA. One entry per CDR3 protein, called by TCRdb with MiXCR from the immunoSEQ multiplex PCR reads. The data hold around 270,000 distinct CDR3 sequences, with 65% to 90% observed a single time. The sequencing input was CD8+ T cells from PBMCs. Receptors originate from a human donor with multiple sclerosis.

This clonotype was detected once. The CDR3 protein is CASTYGDNYGYTF. Written as DNA, the CDR3 is TGTGCCAGCACCTACGGGGATAACTATGGCTACACCTTC. The gene calls are TRBV6-2 or TRBV6-3 and TRBJ1-2; no clear D. The length of the CDR3 is 13 residues. The ends were cut back, 7 bases at V and 1 base at J, with 10 bases in the middle. Germline-derived CDR1 and CDR2 are MNHEY and SVGEGT.

This chain connects TRBV13 to TRBJ1-2; TRBD1 matches 11 bases. Germline trimming cut 5 bases from V and 4 bases from J; bases unmatched to any gene: 9. Per germline, CDR1 PRHDT and CDR2 FYEKMQ (reference sequence). This CDR3 comprises 16 residues. CDR3 loop: CASSPWTGGFIYGYTF. The CDR3, as DNA: TGTGCCAGCAGCCCGTGGACAGGGGGCTTCATCTATGGCTACACCTTC. The variable domain in full, completed from reference TRBV13 and TRBJ1-2, reads AAGVIQSPRHLIKEKRETATLKCYPIPRHDTVYWYQQGPGQDPQFLISFYEKMQSDKGSIPDRFSAQQFSDYHSELNMSSLELGDSALYFCASSPWTGGFIYGYTFGSGTRLTVV.

The CDR3 bases are TGTGCCAGCAGCTTCTTCGGACAGGGTTACAATGAGCAGTTCTTC. It codes for CASSFFGQGYNEQFF. The chain uses TRBV5-4 and TRBJ2-1; 8 bases fit TRBD1. V trimming: 2 bases; J trimming: 4 bases; junction bases outside the gene matches: 5. The CDR3 is 15 amino acids. In germline, CDR1 is SGHNT, CDR2 YYREEE (reference sequence).

This sequence joins TRBV27 and TRBJ2-3, with D perhaps being TRBD1 or TRBD2 (5 bases each). Trimming took off 5 bases at V and 3 bases at J, with 18 bases between the two ends. Germline V gene sequence: CDR1 MNHEY, CDR2 SMNVEV (reference sequence). The CDR3 extends over 16 amino acids. The CDR3 nucleotides are TGTGCCAGCAGTCCCGGGACGGCGGTTTTAACAGATACGCAGTATTTT. Translation gives CASSPGTAVLTDTQYF.

The V gene is TRBV7-6, the J gene TRBJ1-5; possible D gene TRBD1, 5 bases. The CDR3 has 14 residues. The ends were cut back, 1 base at V and 7 bases at J, with 11 bases in the middle. Germline V gene sequence: CDR1 SGHVS, CDR2 FNYEAQ. The DNA of the CDR3 is TGTGCCAGCAGCTTAGGGTGGGGGGAACAGCCCCAGCATTTT. This gives the protein CASSLGWGEQPQHF. The full variable domain, completed using reference TRBV7-6 and TRBJ1-5, is GAGVSQSPRYKVTKRGQDVALRCDPISGHVSLYWYRQALGQGPEFLTYFNYEAQQDKSGLPNDRFSAERPEGSISTLTIQRTEQRDSAMYRCASSLGWGEQPQHFGDGTRLSIL.

The chain carries TRBV19 and TRBJ2-1; no clear D. This CDR3 comprises 18 residues. Trimming took off 1 base at V and 0 bases at J, with 16 bases between the two ends. CDR1 and CDR2 from the germline V gene are LNHDA and SQIVND (reference sequence). This CDR3 reads CASSIVSKAVSSYNEQFF. The CDR3 DNA follows: TGTGCCAGTAGTATAGTCTCCAAGGCGGTGAGCTCCTACAATGAGCAGTTCTTC.

This CDR3 is CSAAQGLFDTEAFF. DNA of the CDR3: TGCAGTGCTGCCCAGGGACTCTTCGACACTGAAGCTTTCTTT. V usage is TRBV20-1 and J usage is TRBJ1-1; D perhaps matches TRBD1 (5 bases). The CDR3 contains 14 residues. V was clipped by 5 bases and J by 3 bases, with 16 bases between them. Germline loops: CDR1 DFQATT, CDR2 SNEGSKA (reference sequence).

The chain is built from TRBV12-3 or TRBV12-4 and TRBJ1-5; D is unclear. V shed 5 bases and J shed 3 bases, with 11 bases lying between them. The CDR3 length is 14 residues. Written as DNA, the CDR3 is TGTGCCAGCAGTGAGAACATCCCCAATCAGCCCCAGCATTTT. It encodes CASSENIPNQPQHF.

J is TRBJ1-2 and V is TRBV29-1, with D possibly being TRBD1 (6 bases). The V gene's germline CDR1 is SQVTM and CDR2 ANQGSEA. This CDR3 is 16 amino acids long. The ends were cut back, 2 bases at V and 7 bases at J, with 23 bases in the middle. This chain's CDR3 is CSVERVGTGSRSGYTF. In DNA, the CDR3 is TGCAGCGTTGAAAGGGTGGGTACAGGGTCTCGATCTGGCTACACCTTC.

The genes are TRBV7-3 and TRBJ1-1; 7 positions agree with TRBD1. Trimming cost V 3 bases and J 6 bases; bases outside gene matches: 4. In germline, CDR1 is SGHTA, CDR2 FQGTGA. The CDR3 covers 13 residues. The CDR3 spells CASSLLGQAEAFF. CDR3 sequence (DNA): TGTGCCAGCAGCTTGTTAGGACAGGCTGAAGCTTTCTTT. Full variable domain (outside the CDR3, taken from reference TRBV7-3 and TRBJ1-1): GAGVSQTPSNKVTEKGKYVELRCDPISGHTALYWYRQSLGQGPEFLIYFQGTGAADDSGLPNDRFFAVRPEGSVSTLKIQRTERGDSAVYLCASSLLGQAEAFFGQGTRLTVV.

The chain has TRBV20-1 and TRBJ1-5; TRBD1 is a possible D gene (5 bases). CDR3 length: 15 residues. In germline, CDR1 is DFQATT, CDR2 SNEGSKA (reference sequence). V lost 0 bases and J lost 1, with 10 bases in between. The CDR3 region has the DNA TGCAGTGCTAGAGAGCTAGGGGCCAGCAATCAGCCCCAGCATTTT. It translates to CSARELGASNQPQHF.

The CDR3 DNA follows: TGTGCCAGCAGTTCCGGGACCACCACCGGGGAGCTGTTTTTT. Translating gives CASSSGTTTGELFF. The rearrangement links TRBV7-2 to TRBJ2-2; D may be TRBD1 or TRBD2 (5 bases each). The CDR3 spans 14 residues. Germline-derived CDR1 and CDR2 are SGHTA and FQGNSA. V was clipped by 6 bases and J by 4 bases, with 12 bases between them.

CDR3 DNA sequence: TGTGCCAGCAGTGGAAACACAGATACGCAGTATTTT. Amino acids: CASSGNTDTQYF. The chain carries TRBV6-1 and TRBJ2-3, with no clear D. The CDR3 is 12 residues long. Trimming pared 4 bases from V and 2 bases from J, leaving 4 bases between. Germline V CDR1 and CDR2: MNHNS, SASEGT.

The chain is built from TRBV6-5 and TRBJ2-3, with D maybe TRBD2 (6 bases). This CDR3 comprises 14 residues. Trimming shortened V by 8 bases and J by 2 bases, and 14 bases separated the two germline ends. CDR1 MNHEY and CDR2 SVGAGI come from the germline V gene. The chain's CDR3 is CASARDSNTDTQYF. The CDR3 DNA follows: TGTGCCAGCGCTCGGGACTCCAACACAGATACGCAGTATTTT.

The gene calls are TRBV7-8 and TRBJ2-2; 14 positions match TRBD2. This CDR3 region has 22 residues. Looked up from germline, CDR1 is SGHVS and CDR2 is FQNEAQ. V lost 0 bases and J lost 1; bases outside the gene matches: 13. The CDR3 coding sequence is TGTGCCAGCAGCTTAGCAGTTCGGTCGGGACTAGCGGGGGCCCGGAACACCGGGGAGCTGTTTTTT. The encoded protein is CASSLAVRSGLAGARNTGELFF.

This chain joins TRBV3-1 and TRBJ2-1, with 15 bases aligning to TRBD2. The CDR3 loop spans 21 amino acids. The ends lost 2 bases at V and 3 bases at J; junction bases unmatched: 14. The germline CDR1 and CDR2 sequences are LGHDT and YNNKEL (reference sequence). The CDR3 nucleotides read TGTGCCAGCAGCCAAACTCCCGGCGGACTAGCGGGAGGGCCCCTCTACAATGAGCAGTTCTTC. Encoded protein: CASSQTPGGLAGGPLYNEQFF.

The genes are TRBV9 and TRBJ2-3; TRBD2 might be the D (5 bases). This CDR3 is 13 amino acids long. Germline V CDR1 and CDR2: SGDLS, YYNGEE. V gave up 4 bases and J gave up 2 bases, with 8 bases separating them. The DNA of the CDR3 is TGTGCCAGCAGCCGACTATCCACAGATACGCAGTATTTT. Protein sequence: CASSRLSTDTQYF.

The V call is TRBV7-9, the J call TRBJ2-1, with 9 bases matching TRBD2. Germline-derived CDR1 and CDR2 are SEHNR and FQNEAQ (reference sequence). The ends lost 5 bases at V and 2 bases at J; junction bases unmatched: 10. The CDR3 length is 17 residues. DNA of the CDR3: TGTGCCAGCAGCCTCACTAGCGGGCACCTTACCTACAATGAGCAGTTCTTC. Residues: CASSLTSGHLTYNEQFF.

Regarding this clonotype: The germline gene is not matched at one end of the junction; a read error may be the cause. The chain carries TRBV11-2 and TRBJ2-3, with D maybe TRBD2 (6 bases). The length of the CDR3 is 15 residues. From germline, CDR1 is SGHAT and CDR2 FQNNGV. CDR3 sequence: CASTLRGEGTDTQYF. The DNA for the CDR3 is TGTGCCAGCACCTTACGAGGGGAGGGCACAGATACGCAGTATTTT.

The V call is TRBV4-3, the J call TRBJ2-7; D is perhaps TRBD2 (6 bases). Looked up from germline, CDR1 is LGHNA and CDR2 is YSLEER. Trimming removed 3 bases from V and 0 bases from J, with 21 bases in between. The CDR3 is 18 residues long. This CDR3 reads CASSHGLLAGSGSYEQYF. The DNA for the CDR3 is TGCGCCAGCAGCCATGGGCTCCTGGCGGGGTCGGGCTCCTACGAGCAGTACTTC.

The chain recombines TRBV20-1 with TRBJ2-1; unclear D gene. Germline lookup yields CDR1 DFQATT and CDR2 SNEGSKA (reference sequence). V lost 3 bases to trimming and J lost 6 bases, with 18 bases between them. The CDR3 covers 15 residues. DNA for the CDR3: TGCAGTGCTAGTGTATTACTACCTGGGGTCAATGAGCAGTTCTTC. It is translated as CSASVLLPGVNEQFF.

The rearrangement joins TRBV28 to TRBJ2-3, with 8 bases aligning to TRBD1. The germline V gene encodes CDR1 MDHEN and CDR2 SYDVKM. The CDR3 contains 14 residues. With 9 bases clipped from V and 3 bases from J, the junction kept 8 bases outside the gene matches. CDR3 nucleotide sequence: TGTGCCAGTCCGGGGACAGGTGTGACAGATACGCAGTATTTT. This sequence encodes CASPGTGVTDTQYF.

The rearrangement links TRBV10-1 to TRBJ2-2; D remains unclear. V lost 0 bases and J lost 4, with 6 bases in between. Germline V lookup: CDR1 WNHNN, CDR2 SYGVQD (reference sequence). The CDR3 spans 14 residues. CDR3 residues: CASSESQSTGELFF. The CDR3 region has the DNA TGCGCCAGCAGTGAGTCCCAGAGCACCGGGGAGCTGTTTTTT.

The chain recombines TRBV9 with TRBJ2-1; D remains ambiguous. Trimming pared 2 bases from V and 8 bases from J, leaving 5 bases between. The CDR3 loop spans 11 amino acids. From germline, CDR1 is SGDLS and CDR2 YYNGEE. DNA for the CDR3: TGTGCCAGCAGCGTTGGCGATGAGCAGTTCTTC. Translated: CASSVGDEQFF.

This rearrangement joins TRBV25-1 to TRBJ2-5, with D possibly being TRBD2 (5 bases). V was clipped by 6 bases and J by 2 bases, with 19 bases between them. There are 16 residues in the CDR3. Germline V lookup: CDR1 MGHDK, CDR2 SYGVNS. This CDR3 is CASSDAPWGDQETQYF. DNA for the CDR3: TGTGCCAGCAGCGATGCACCTTGGGGAGATCAAGAGACCCAGTACTTC.

The chain couples TRBV24-1 to TRBJ1-5; possible D gene TRBD1, 5 bases. This CDR3 spans 21 amino acids. Trimming removed 5 bases from V and 5 bases from J, with 33 bases in between. The V gene's germline CDR1 is KGHDR and CDR2 SFDVKD. CDR3 in amino acids: CATSGGVRSGPPLELHQPQHF. CDR3 sequence (DNA): TGTGCCACCAGTGGAGGGGTCCGGTCCGGTCCGCCCCTCGAACTTCATCAGCCCCAGCATTTT.

The J gene is TRBJ2-2, the V gene TRBV20-1; TRBD1 agrees at 8 bases. This CDR3 contains 14 residues. V shed 0 bases and J 5 bases; nucleotides not matched to a gene: 2. The germline V gene encodes CDR1 DFQATT and CDR2 SNEGSKA (reference sequence). In DNA form, the CDR3 reads TGCAGTGCTAGAGAAACAGGGGGTACCGGGGAGCTGTTTTTT. Residues: CSARETGGTGELFF.

The rearrangement joins TRBV6-6 to TRBJ1-2; TRBD1 might be the D (6 bases). V was shortened by 6 bases and J by 2 bases, with 16 bases between the two germline ends. This CDR3 region has 15 residues. Germline V gives CDR1 MNHNY, CDR2 SVGAGI (reference sequence). CDR3 coding DNA: TGTGCCAGCAGAATCCCACAGGGTGTCAACTATGGCTACACCTTC. Protein: CASRIPQGVNYGYTF.

This rearrangement joins TRBV5-6 to TRBJ2-7; 12 nucleotides match TRBD1. The CDR3 has 14 residues. V was pared by 3 bases and J by 3 bases, with 1 base of the junction left unmatched. Germline CDR1 is SGHDT and CDR2 is YYEEEE. The CDR3 reads CASSWDRGLYEQYF. The CDR3 DNA sequence: TGTGCCAGCAGCTGGGACAGGGGGCTCTACGAGCAGTACTTC.

This chain uses TRBV11-2 with TRBJ2-5, with D unresolved. There are 14 residues in the CDR3. Trimming took off 5 bases at V and 0 bases at J, with 10 bases between the two ends. The germline V gene has CDR1 SGHAT and CDR2 FQNNGV. This chain's CDR3 is CASSPWTDQETQYF. The CDR3 DNA reads as TGTGCCAGCAGCCCTTGGACGGACCAAGAGACCCAGTACTTC.